Listed below are T cell receptor beta chains from one sample, sequenced in a study of blood T cell repertoires in COVID-19. The repertoire was sequenced with immunoSEQ multiplex PCR; TCRdb's copy has only in-frame clones and lacks some. The profile shows over 90,000 clones, about 85% of them singletons. Sample: peripheral blood. These receptors were taken from a man in his 60s with acute or convalescent COVID-19. Each CDR3 is given with its conserved first and last residue. Each record gives: V gene, J gene, D gene, CDR3 protein, CDR3 DNA. A D gene is named only where the DNA matches it firmly.

TRBV25-1	TRBJ1-3	NA	CASSIGGGAKGNTIYF	TGTGCCAGCAGTATCGGAGGAGGGGCCAAAGGAAACACCATATATTTT
TRBV10-1	TRBJ2-1	NA	CASRRNSAGEQFF	TGCGCCAGCAGAAGAAACTCGGCAGGTGAGCAGTTCTTC
TRBV19	TRBJ2-1	TRBD1	CASSVGQGLRNEQFF	TGTGCCAGTAGTGTAGGACAGGGGCTCAGGAATGAGCAGTTCTTC
TRBV19	TRBJ1-3	NA	CATKGVAGNTIYF	TGTGCCACCAAAGGGGTCGCTGGAAACACCATATATTTT
TRBV3-1/TRBV3-2	TRBJ2-7	NA	CASSGTPNSYEQYF	TGTGCCAGCAGCGGGACACCAAATAGCTACGAGCAGTACTTC
TRBV7-2	TRBJ2-5	NA	CASNRVGETQYF	TGTGCCAGCAACAGGGTAGGGGAGACCCAGTACTTC
TRBV3-1/TRBV3-2	TRBJ2-3	TRBD2	CASSGGAGEVTDTQYF	TGTGCCAGCAGCGGCGGGGCGGGAGAGGTGACAGATACGCAGTATTTT
TRBV5-4	TRBJ2-7	TRBD2	CASSFAGGGFHEQYF	TGTGCCAGCAGCTTTGCGGGGGGCGGTTTCCACGAGCAGTACTTC
TRBV7-9	TRBJ1-2	TRBD1	CASSPSTGQGGYGYTF	TGTGCCAGCAGCCCCTCGACCGGACAGGGCGGCTATGGCTACACCTTC
TRBV18	TRBJ2-7	NA	CASSSGLTYEQYF	TGTGCCAGCTCATCCGGACTGACCTACGAGCAGTACTTC